A single sample gave rise to the 11 T cell receptor beta chains below, sequenced in a study of Graves' ophthalmopathy and Graves' hyperthyroidism. RNA transcripts were the template, and TCR beta CDR3 regions were amplified from them. HTBI primers were used in a first-round RT-PCR, which preceded a second-round multiplex PCR. A single record per CDR3 protein comes from TCRdb applying MiXCR to the multiplex PCR reads. Here the sample spans some 210,000 distinct CDR3 sequences, approximately 28% being singletons. The material sequenced was peripheral blood. These receptors originate from a man between 45 and 60 years old with Graves' ophthalmopathy.

This clonotype has a count of ten or more. The CDR3 DNA reads TGTGCCAGCAGCTTGAGGGGTGACAGGCGACTCATGAACACTGAAGCTTTCTTT. The encoded protein is CASSLRGDRRLMNTEAFF. The J gene is TRBJ1-1, the V gene TRBV5-7, with D possibly matching TRBD1 (6 bases). TRBV5-7 is labeled an ORF, and its function is uncertain. V was pared by 1 base and J by 0 bases, with 19 bases between. This CDR3 comprises 18 residues.

The chain uses TRBV7-3 and TRBJ2-5; TRBD2 aligns across 7 bases. The CDR3 extends over 15 amino acids. V was pared by 5 bases and J by 5 bases, with 11 bases of the junction left unmatched. CDR1 and CDR2 from the germline V gene are SGHTA and FQGTGA. The CDR3 protein is CASSDLAEPGETQYF. The CDR3 nucleotides read TGTGCCAGCAGCGACCTAGCGGAACCCGGGGAGACCCAGTACTTC.

This clonotype was seen just once. The chain employs TRBV11-1 and TRBJ1-1, with D maybe TRBD1 (5 bases). This CDR3 is built from 16 residues. CDR1 SGHAT and CDR2 FQDESV come from the germline V gene (reference sequence). The V end lost 4 bases, the J end lost 3 bases, and 18 bases lay between the germline ends. The CDR3 coding sequence is TGTGCCAGCAGCTCAACCCGGGGCGCCCCAGACACTGAAGCTTTCTTT. Translating it yields CASSSTRGAPDTEAFF.

This clonotype appeared many times. The DNA for the CDR3 is TGTGCCAGCAGTTACCGCTTAGGGGGGGCGGACACCGGGGAGCTGTTTTTT. This codes for CASSYRLGGADTGELFF. The chain uses TRBV28 and TRBJ2-2, with D possibly matching TRBD2 (7 bases). Looked up from germline, CDR1 is MDHEN and CDR2 is SYDVKM. The V gene lost 4 bases and the J gene lost 3 bases, with 18 bases spanning the gap. The CDR3 is made up of 17 amino acids.

This clonotype was observed many times. The J gene is TRBJ2-5, the V gene TRBV7-2, with D unresolved. The length of the CDR3 is 13 residues. The germline V gene has CDR1 SGHTA and CDR2 FQGNSA. V dropped 5 bases and J dropped 5 bases, with 12 bases sitting between them. CDR3 sequence reads: CASSTGLVETQYF. In DNA form, the CDR3 reads TGTGCCAGCAGCACCGGCTTAGTGGAGACCCAGTACTTC. The full variable domain, with the rest looked up from reference TRBV7-2 and TRBJ2-5, is GAGVSQSPSNKVTEKGKDVELRCDPISGHTALYWYRQSLGQGLEFLIYFQGNSAPDKSGLPSDRFSAERTGGSVSTLTIQRTQQEDSAVYLCASSTGLVETQYFGPGTRLLVL.

This clonotype was seen ten or more times. V gene TRBV28 combines with J gene TRBJ1-6; D remains ambiguous. The CDR3 totals 17 residues. V gave up 3 bases and J gave up 0 bases, with 12 bases separating them. Germline assignment: CDR1 MDHEN and CDR2 SYDVKM. CDR3 coding DNA: TGTGCCAGCAGTTTGGGTGCGGCCAGCTCCTATAATTCACCCCTCCACTTT. It codes for CASSLGAASSYNSPLHF. Full variable domain (outside the CDR3, taken from reference TRBV28 and TRBJ1-6): DVKVTQSSRYLVKRTGEKVFLECVQDMDHENMFWYRQDPGLGLRLIYFSYDVKMKEKGDIPEGYSVSREKKERFSLILESASTNQTSMYLCASSLGAASSYNSPLHFGNGTRLTVT.

The sample holds many counts of this clonotype. The V and J genes are TRBV7-3 and TRBJ1-1; D gene ambiguous. CDR1 is SGHTA and CDR2 is FQGTGA in the germline V gene. Deletions cut 8 bases from V and 4 bases from J, with 17 bases between. The CDR3 sequence is 14 residues long. The chain's CDR3 is CASLRRSSATEAFF. The CDR3, as DNA: TGTGCCAGCCTAAGGCGTTCGAGTGCCACTGAAGCTTTCTTT.

This clonotype appeared many times. This chain uses TRBV30 with TRBJ1-1; D call uncertain. Germline assignment: CDR1 GTSNPN and CDR2 SVGIG (reference sequence). CDR3 length: 13 residues. V lost 3 bases and J 0 bases, leaving 8 bases between the germline ends. CDR3 residues: CAWRYSLNTEAFF. CDR3 in DNA: TGTGCCTGGAGGTACAGCTTGAACACTGAAGCTTTCTTT.

This clonotype was seen repeatedly, ten times or more. The chain is built from TRBV28 and TRBJ1-2; TRBD1 might be the D (5 bases). V was trimmed by 4 bases and J by 7 bases, leaving 19 bases between them. Germline V gives CDR1 MDHEN, CDR2 SYDVKM. The CDR3 sequence is 15 residues long. CDR3 protein: CASSSTGTGSGGYTF. In DNA form, the CDR3 reads TGTGCCAGCAGTTCGACCGGGACCGGCTCGGGTGGCTACACCTTC.

This clonotype was recorded many times. The CDR3 DNA sequence: TGTGCCAGCAGTTTATCGGCTTACTCCTACGAGCAGTACTTC. Translated: CASSLSAYSYEQYF. The V call is TRBV27, the J call TRBJ2-7; D is unclear. The CDR3 consists of 14 residues. CDR1 MNHEY and CDR2 SMNVEV come from the germline V gene (reference sequence). Trimming removed 0 bases at V and 0 bases at J, with 6 bases between.

This chain links TRBV19 with TRBJ2-5, with no clear D. CDR1 LNHDA and CDR2 SQIVND come from the germline V gene (reference sequence). CDR3 size: 16 residues. V gave up 0 bases and J gave up 4 bases, with 15 bases separating them. CDR3: CASSIDFGRPSETQYF. CDR3 DNA sequence: TGTGCCAGTAGTATAGATTTCGGGCGGCCGTCAGAGACCCAGTACTTC. Looking up the rest from reference TRBV19 and TRBJ2-5 gives the full variable domain: DGGITQSPKYLFRKEGQNVTLSCEQNLNHDAMYWYRQDPGQGLRLIYYSQIVNDFQKGDIAEGYSVSREKKESFPLTVTSAQKNPTAFYLCASSIDFGRPSETQYFGPGTRLLVL.